The subject of this entry is one T cell receptor (beta chain). Its matching antigen is unknown. The repertoire was sequenced with immunoSEQ multiplex PCR; TCRdb's copy has only in-frame clones and lacks some. The data hold around 79,000 clones, with more than 85% observed a single time. This specimen comes from a study of OX40 agonist ivuxolimab in advanced cancers. Study-wide points: CD8+ T cells were the subset that, on average, had more expanded clones than CD4+.

The germline gives CDR1 SQVTM, CDR2 ANQGSEA. V was trimmed by 5 bases and J by 3 bases, leaving 13 bases between them. The CDR3 is 13 residues long. The rearrangement links TRBV29-1 to TRBJ1-2; D unclear. The TCR comes from an adult with an advanced solid tumor such as melanoma, head and neck, liver or kidney cancer. The sequencing here drew on CD4+ or CD8+ T cells sorted from blood, taken in a trial of the OX40 agonist ivuxolimab. CDR3 loop: CSVKQEGHYGYTF. In DNA form, the CDR3 reads TGCAGCGTTAAGCAGGAGGGCCACTATGGCTACACCTTC.